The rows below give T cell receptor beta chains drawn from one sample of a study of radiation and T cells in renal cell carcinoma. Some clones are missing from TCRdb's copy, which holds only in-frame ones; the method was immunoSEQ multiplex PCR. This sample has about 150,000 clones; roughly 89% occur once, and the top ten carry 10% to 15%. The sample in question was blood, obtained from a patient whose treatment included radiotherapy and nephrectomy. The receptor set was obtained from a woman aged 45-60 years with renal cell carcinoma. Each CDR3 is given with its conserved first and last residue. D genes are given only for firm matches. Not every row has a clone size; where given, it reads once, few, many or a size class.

cdr3_nt: TGTGCCAGCAGCTTGCTTAATCAGCCCCAGCATTTT
cdr3_aa: CASSLLNQPQHF
j_call: TRBJ1-5
v_call: TRBV5-6
d_call: -
clone_size: -

cdr3_nt: TGTGCCAGCAGCGGATCGTCTGGGGGGCTATTGAACACCGGGGAGCTGTTTTTT
cdr3_aa: CASSGSSGGLLNTGELFF
j_call: TRBJ2-2
v_call: TRBV9
d_call: -
clone_size: -

cdr3_nt: TGTGCCAGCTCACCACGGGGTCCAGGAGTGGCCGATGAGCAGTTCTTC
cdr3_aa: CASSPRGPGVADEQFF
j_call: TRBJ2-1
v_call: TRBV18
d_call: -
clone_size: -

cdr3_nt: TGTGCCAGCAGCTTAGTTGTGGGACACGGGGAGCTGTTTTTT
cdr3_aa: CASSLVVGHGELFF
j_call: TRBJ2-2
v_call: TRBV7-3
d_call: -
clone_size: medium-sized

cdr3_nt: TGTGCCAGCAGTTTGGGGACAGGGGGCAATAGCAATCAGCCCCAGCATTTT
cdr3_aa: CASSLGTGGNSNQPQHF
j_call: TRBJ1-5
v_call: TRBV5-6
d_call: TRBD1
clone_size: -

cdr3_nt: TGTGCCAGCAGCCGACAGGGGGCGCAGGACACTGAAGCTTTCTTT
cdr3_aa: CASSRQGAQDTEAFF
j_call: TRBJ1-1
v_call: TRBV4-2
d_call: TRBD1
clone_size: -

cdr3_nt: TGCGCCAGCAGCCCCTTAGCGGGGGGGTTCCGCACAGATACGCAGTATTTT
cdr3_aa: CASSPLAGGFRTDTQYF
j_call: TRBJ2-3
v_call: TRBV5-1
d_call: TRBD2
clone_size: -

cdr3_nt: TGCGCCAGCAGTGACCGCGCTTTCTTT
cdr3_aa: CASSDRAFF
j_call: TRBJ1-1
v_call: TRBV10-1
d_call: -
clone_size: -

cdr3_nt: TGTGCCAGCAGCCCGCGGAACTCTCAAGAGACCCAGTACTTC
cdr3_aa: CASSPRNSQETQYF
j_call: TRBJ2-5
v_call: TRBV13
d_call: -
clone_size: -

cdr3_nt: TGTGCCAGCAGTCGGACAAGTGATGTCGGCTACACCTTC
cdr3_aa: CASSRTSDVGYTF
j_call: TRBJ1-2
v_call: TRBV6-5
d_call: -
clone_size: -

cdr3_nt: TGCGCCAGCAGCTTGGGGGGTCAGAACACTGAAGCTTTCTTT
cdr3_aa: CASSLGGQNTEAFF
j_call: TRBJ1-1
v_call: TRBV5-1
d_call: -
clone_size: -

cdr3_nt: TGTGCCAGCTCACCACGCGGAGATAATTGGTTGCAAGAGACCCAGTACTTC
cdr3_aa: CASSPRGDNWLQETQYF
j_call: TRBJ2-5
v_call: TRBV18
d_call: -
clone_size: -

cdr3_nt: TGTGCCAGCTCACGAATTTGGGACTACGAGCAGTACTTC
cdr3_aa: CASSRIWDYEQYF
j_call: TRBJ2-7
v_call: TRBV18
d_call: -
clone_size: -

cdr3_nt: TGTGCTAGCAGCTCCGAATTCAACACTGAAGCTTTCTTT
cdr3_aa: CASSSEFNTEAFF
j_call: TRBJ1-1
v_call: TRBV7-7
d_call: -
clone_size: -

cdr3_nt: TGTGCCAGTACTCAGGGGGCGCGCCCCTATGGCTACACCTTC
cdr3_aa: CASTQGARPYGYTF
j_call: TRBJ1-2
v_call: TRBV19
d_call: TRBD1
clone_size: -

cdr3_nt: TGTGCCAGCTCACCACGTAGGGACCAATTTAACTATGGCTACACCTTC
cdr3_aa: CASSPRRDQFNYGYTF
j_call: TRBJ1-2
v_call: TRBV18
d_call: -
clone_size: once

cdr3_nt: TGCAGCGTTGTTCGACAGGCGGACACTGAAGCTTTCTTT
cdr3_aa: CSVVRQADTEAFF
j_call: TRBJ1-1
v_call: TRBV29-1
d_call: -
clone_size: -

cdr3_nt: TGTGCCAGTAGTTCCCCCGGGCTCAGGCGGGGCGAGACCCAGTACTTC
cdr3_aa: CASSSPGLRRGETQYF
j_call: TRBJ2-5
v_call: TRBV19
d_call: -
clone_size: -

cdr3_nt: TGCGCCAGCTCTGTAGGGGGGAATGGCTACACCTTC
cdr3_aa: CASSVGGNGYTF
j_call: TRBJ1-2
v_call: TRBV5-1
d_call: -
clone_size: -

cdr3_nt: TGCGCCAGCAGCCAAGATGGTACAGACTACGAGCAGTACTTC
cdr3_aa: CASSQDGTDYEQYF
j_call: TRBJ2-7
v_call: TRBV4-1
d_call: -
clone_size: -

cdr3_nt: TGTGCCAGTAGTATTGTGGCAACTAATGAAAAACTGTTTTTT
cdr3_aa: CASSIVATNEKLFF
j_call: TRBJ1-4
v_call: TRBV19
d_call: -
clone_size: -

cdr3_nt: TGTGCCAGCAGCTTAGGGGGACAGAGAGAAAATACGCAGTATTTT
cdr3_aa: CASSLGGQRENTQYF
j_call: TRBJ2-3
v_call: TRBV7-2
d_call: TRBD1
clone_size: -

cdr3_nt: TGTGCCAGCAGTGAATCCCAGGGGTTCATTTCACCCCTCCACTTT
cdr3_aa: CASSESQGFISPLHF
j_call: TRBJ1-6
v_call: TRBV25-1
d_call: -
clone_size: -

cdr3_nt: TGTGCCAGCATAAGACAGGCGAACACCGGGGAGCTGTTTTTT
cdr3_aa: CASIRQANTGELFF
j_call: TRBJ2-2
v_call: TRBV6-5
d_call: -
clone_size: few

cdr3_nt: TGTGCCAGCAGCTTAGGAGGAGCCAACGAGCAGTACTTC
cdr3_aa: CASSLGGANEQYF
j_call: TRBJ2-7
v_call: TRBV13
d_call: -
clone_size: -

cdr3_nt: TGTGCCAGAAGCGGACGAGGGGGACAGGGGCGGGGTGGCTACACCTTC
cdr3_aa: CARSGRGGQGRGGYTF
j_call: TRBJ1-2
v_call: TRBV5-3
d_call: TRBD1
clone_size: -

cdr3_nt: TGTGCCAGCAGGTCAACCGAGGGACCTAATGAAAAACTGTTTTTT
cdr3_aa: CASRSTEGPNEKLFF
j_call: TRBJ1-4
v_call: TRBV6-1
d_call: -
clone_size: -

cdr3_nt: TGTGCCAGCCGGGGAGGGGGCTCTGGGGCCAACGTCCTGACTTTC
cdr3_aa: CASRGGGSGANVLTF
j_call: TRBJ2-6
v_call: TRBV6-1
d_call: -
clone_size: -

cdr3_nt: TGCGCCAGCAGATTGCGGGGTGACTATGGCTACACCTTC
cdr3_aa: CASRLRGDYGYTF
j_call: TRBJ1-2
v_call: TRBV10-2
d_call: -
clone_size: -

cdr3_nt: TGTGCCAGCGGCGACAGGGCCGGCCAGCCCCAGCATTTT
cdr3_aa: CASGDRAGQPQHF
j_call: TRBJ1-5
v_call: TRBV7-2
d_call: TRBD1
clone_size: -

cdr3_nt: TGCGCCAGCAGCGGACAGGGCCCTACCTACGAGCAGTACTTC
cdr3_aa: CASSGQGPTYEQYF
j_call: TRBJ2-7
v_call: TRBV10-1
d_call: TRBD1
clone_size: once

cdr3_nt: TGTGCCAGCAGCTTAGGAGGGTTGGAGACCCAGTACTTC
cdr3_aa: CASSLGGLETQYF
j_call: TRBJ2-5
v_call: TRBV7-2
d_call: -
clone_size: -

cdr3_nt: TGCGCCAGCAGCCCGGGACTAGCGGAGGGGTACAATGAGCAGTTCTTC
cdr3_aa: CASSPGLAEGYNEQFF
j_call: TRBJ2-1
v_call: TRBV4-1
d_call: TRBD2
clone_size: -